This T cell receptor (beta chain) came from a study of cytomegalovirus exposure and HLA in healthy donors. The CDR3 has 16 amino acids. Germline CDR1 is MNHNY and CDR2 is SVGAGI (reference sequence). V lost 2 bases, J lost 2 bases, and 16 bases lay in between. The PCR ran on 60 Vbeta and 13 Jbeta primers. Produced via immunoSEQ multiplex PCR; TCRdb's table is partial and in-frame only. The data show about 120,000 clones, about 80% seen once. The chain joins TRBV6-6 to TRBJ2-7; no reliable D call. The TCR was taken from a female donor in good health and CMV-seropositive. Sequencing was performed on PBMCs. The CDR3 nucleotides read TGTGCCAGCAGTTACCAGTTAACCTCTTCTGCCTACGAGCAGTACTTC. Translation gives CASSYQLTSSAYEQYF.